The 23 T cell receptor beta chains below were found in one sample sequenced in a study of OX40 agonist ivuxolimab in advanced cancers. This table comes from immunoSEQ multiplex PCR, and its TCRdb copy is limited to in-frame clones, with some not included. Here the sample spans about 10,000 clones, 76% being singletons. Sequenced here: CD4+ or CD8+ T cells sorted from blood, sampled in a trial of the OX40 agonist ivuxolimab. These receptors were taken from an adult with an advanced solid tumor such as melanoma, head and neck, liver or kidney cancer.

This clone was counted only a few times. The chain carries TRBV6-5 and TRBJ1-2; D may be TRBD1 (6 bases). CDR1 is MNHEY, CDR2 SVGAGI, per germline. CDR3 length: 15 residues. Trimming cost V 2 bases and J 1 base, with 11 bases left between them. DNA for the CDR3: TGTGCCAGCAGTTACCGGGGGGCAATTAACTATGGCTACACCTTC. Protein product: CASSYRGAINYGYTF.

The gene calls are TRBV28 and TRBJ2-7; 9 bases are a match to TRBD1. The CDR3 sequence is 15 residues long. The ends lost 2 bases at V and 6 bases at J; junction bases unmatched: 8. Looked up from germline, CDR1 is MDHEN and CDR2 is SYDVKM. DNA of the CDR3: TGTGCCAGCAGTTTAGACGGGACAGGGCTATTCGAGCAGTACTTC. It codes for CASSLDGTGLFEQYF.

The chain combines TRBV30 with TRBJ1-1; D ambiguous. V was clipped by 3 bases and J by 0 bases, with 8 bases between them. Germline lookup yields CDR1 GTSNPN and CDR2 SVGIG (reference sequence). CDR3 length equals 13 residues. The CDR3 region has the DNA TGTGCCTGGAGCCCAGGCTTGAACACTGAAGCTTTCTTT. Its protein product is CAWSPGLNTEAFF.

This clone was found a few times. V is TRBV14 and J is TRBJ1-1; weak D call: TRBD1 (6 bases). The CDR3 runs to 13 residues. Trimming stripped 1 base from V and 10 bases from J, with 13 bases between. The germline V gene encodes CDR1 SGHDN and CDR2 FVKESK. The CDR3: CASSQVRGARAFF. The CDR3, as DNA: TGTGCCAGCAGCCAAGTGCGGGGGGCGCGAGCTTTCTTT.

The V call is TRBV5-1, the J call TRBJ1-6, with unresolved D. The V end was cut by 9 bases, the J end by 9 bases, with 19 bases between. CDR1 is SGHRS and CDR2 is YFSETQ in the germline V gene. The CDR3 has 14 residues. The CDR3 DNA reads TGCGCCACCCCCGGTGGGGTGCGAAGTTCACCCCTCCACTTT. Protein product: CATPGGVRSSPLHF.

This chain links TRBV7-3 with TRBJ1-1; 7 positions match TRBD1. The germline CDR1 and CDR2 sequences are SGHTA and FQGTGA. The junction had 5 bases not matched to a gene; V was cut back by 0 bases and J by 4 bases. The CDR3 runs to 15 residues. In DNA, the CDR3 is TGTGCCAGCAGCTTAACGGTGGGACAGCGCACTGAAGCTTTCTTT. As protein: CASSLTVGQRTEAFF.

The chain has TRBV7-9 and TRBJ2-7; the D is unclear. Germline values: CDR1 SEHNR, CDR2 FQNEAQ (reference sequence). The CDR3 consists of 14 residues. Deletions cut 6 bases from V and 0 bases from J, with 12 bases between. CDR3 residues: CASSNVSLSYEQYF. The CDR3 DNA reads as TGTGCCAGCAGTAACGTGTCCCTCTCCTACGAGCAGTACTTC.

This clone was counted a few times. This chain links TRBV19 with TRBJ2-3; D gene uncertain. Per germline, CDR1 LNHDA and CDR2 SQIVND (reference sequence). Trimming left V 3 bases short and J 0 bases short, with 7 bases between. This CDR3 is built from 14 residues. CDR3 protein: CASSIDTSTDTQYF. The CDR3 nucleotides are TGTGCCAGTAGTATTGACACTAGCACAGATACGCAGTATTTT.

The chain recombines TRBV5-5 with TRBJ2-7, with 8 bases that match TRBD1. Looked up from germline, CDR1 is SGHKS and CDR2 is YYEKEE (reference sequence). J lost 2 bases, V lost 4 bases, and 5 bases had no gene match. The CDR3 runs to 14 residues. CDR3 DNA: TGTGCCAGCAGCACCTGGACAGGGACCTACGAGCAGTACTTC. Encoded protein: CASSTWTGTYEQYF.

CDR3 sequence (DNA): TGTGCCAGCAGCTCTCGACAGGGTGGCACCGGGGAGCTGTTTTTT. This codes for CASSSRQGGTGELFF. The chain employs TRBV7-9 and TRBJ2-2; 7 nucleotides align to TRBD1. Per the germline V gene, CDR1 is SEHNR and CDR2 is FQNEAQ (reference sequence). V lost 4 bases to trimming and J lost 4 bases; unmatched junction nucleotides: 6. CDR3 length: 15 amino acids.

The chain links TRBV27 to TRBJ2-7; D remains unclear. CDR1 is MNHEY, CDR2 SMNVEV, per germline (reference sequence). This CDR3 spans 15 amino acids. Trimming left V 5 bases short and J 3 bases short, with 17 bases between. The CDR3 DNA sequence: TGTGCCAGCAGTCCCCGGGCAGGCCTATACTACGAGCAGTACTTC. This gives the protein CASSPRAGLYYEQYF.

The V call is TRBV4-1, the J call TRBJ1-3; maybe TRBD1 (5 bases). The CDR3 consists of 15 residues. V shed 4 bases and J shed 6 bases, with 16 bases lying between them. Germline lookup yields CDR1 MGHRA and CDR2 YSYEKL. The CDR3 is CASSLLGGPENTIYF. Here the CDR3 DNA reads TGCGCCAGCAGCCTACTCGGGGGACCGGAAAACACCATATATTTT.

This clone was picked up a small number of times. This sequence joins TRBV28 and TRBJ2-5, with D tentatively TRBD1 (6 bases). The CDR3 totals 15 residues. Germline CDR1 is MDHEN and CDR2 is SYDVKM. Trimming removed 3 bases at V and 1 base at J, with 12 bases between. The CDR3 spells CASSLEDSLQETQYF. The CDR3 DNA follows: TGTGCCAGCAGTTTGGAGGACAGCCTCCAAGAGACCCAGTACTTC. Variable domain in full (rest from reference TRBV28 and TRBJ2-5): DVKVTQSSRYLVKRTGEKVFLECVQDMDHENMFWYRQDPGLGLRLIYFSYDVKMKEKGDIPEGYSVSREKKERFSLILESASTNQTSMYLCASSLEDSLQETQYFGPGTRLLVL.

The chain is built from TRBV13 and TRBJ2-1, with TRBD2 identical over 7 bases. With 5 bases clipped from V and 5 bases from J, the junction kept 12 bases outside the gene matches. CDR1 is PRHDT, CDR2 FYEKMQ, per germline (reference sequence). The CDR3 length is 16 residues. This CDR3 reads CASSTRRGGGNNEQFF. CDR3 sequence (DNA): TGTGCCAGCAGCACCCGCCGCGGCGGGGGTAACAATGAGCAGTTCTTC.

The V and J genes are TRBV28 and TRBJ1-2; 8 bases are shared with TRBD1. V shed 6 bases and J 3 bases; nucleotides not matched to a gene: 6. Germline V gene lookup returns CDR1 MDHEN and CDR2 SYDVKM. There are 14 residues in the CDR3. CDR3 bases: TGTGCCAGCAGCTTCTTACAGGGGGACTATGGCTACACCTTC. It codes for CASSFLQGDYGYTF.

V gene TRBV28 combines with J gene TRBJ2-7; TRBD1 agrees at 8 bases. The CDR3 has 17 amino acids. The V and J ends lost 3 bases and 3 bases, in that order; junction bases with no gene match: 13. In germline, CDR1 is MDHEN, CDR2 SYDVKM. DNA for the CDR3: TGTGCCAGCAGTTTGCCTGAGACGGGACAGGAGATCTACGAGCAGTACTTC. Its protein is CASSLPETGQEIYEQYF.

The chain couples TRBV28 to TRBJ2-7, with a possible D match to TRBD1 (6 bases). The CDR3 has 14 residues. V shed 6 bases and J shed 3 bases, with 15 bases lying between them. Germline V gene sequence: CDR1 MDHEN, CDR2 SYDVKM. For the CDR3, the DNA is TGTGCCAGCAGCCTCCCAGGGGAGAGCTACGAGCAGTACTTC. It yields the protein CASSLPGESYEQYF.

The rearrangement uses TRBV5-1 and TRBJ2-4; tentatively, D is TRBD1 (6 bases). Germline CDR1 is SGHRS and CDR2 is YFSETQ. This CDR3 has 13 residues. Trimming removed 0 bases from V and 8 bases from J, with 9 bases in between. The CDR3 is CASSLDRVDIQYF. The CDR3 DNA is TGCGCCAGCAGCTTGGACAGGGTGGACATTCAGTACTTC.

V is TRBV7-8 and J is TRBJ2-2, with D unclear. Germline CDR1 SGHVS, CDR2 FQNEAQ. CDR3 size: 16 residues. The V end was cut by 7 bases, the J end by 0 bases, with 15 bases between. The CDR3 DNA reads TGTGCCAGCACCCCGGTGCGGATAGCGAACACCGGGGAGCTGTTTTTT. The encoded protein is CASTPVRIANTGELFF.

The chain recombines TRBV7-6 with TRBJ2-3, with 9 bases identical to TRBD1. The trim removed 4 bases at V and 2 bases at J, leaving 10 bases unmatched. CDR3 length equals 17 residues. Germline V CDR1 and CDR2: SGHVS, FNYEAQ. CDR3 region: CASSSYLGQGNTDTQYF. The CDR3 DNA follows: TGTGCCAGCAGCTCTTACCTCGGACAGGGGAACACAGATACGCAGTATTTT.

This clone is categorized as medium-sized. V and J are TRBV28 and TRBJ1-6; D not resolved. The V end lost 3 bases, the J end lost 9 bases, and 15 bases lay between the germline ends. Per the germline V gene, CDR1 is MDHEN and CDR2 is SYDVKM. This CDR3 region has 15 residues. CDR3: CASSFNVDGGSPLHF. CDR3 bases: TGTGCCAGCAGTTTTAATGTGGACGGCGGTTCACCCCTCCACTTT.

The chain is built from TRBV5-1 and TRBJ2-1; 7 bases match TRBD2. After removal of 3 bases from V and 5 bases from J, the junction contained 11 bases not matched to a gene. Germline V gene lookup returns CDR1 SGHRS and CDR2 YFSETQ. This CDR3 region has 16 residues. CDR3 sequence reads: CASSSLTSSLNNEQFF. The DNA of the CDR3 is TGCGCCAGCAGCTCGCTGACTAGCTCCCTAAACAATGAGCAGTTCTTC.

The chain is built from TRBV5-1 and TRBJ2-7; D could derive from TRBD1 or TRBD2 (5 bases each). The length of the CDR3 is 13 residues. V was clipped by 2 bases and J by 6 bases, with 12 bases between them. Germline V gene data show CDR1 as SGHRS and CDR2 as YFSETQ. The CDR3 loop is CASSLEGSVEQYF. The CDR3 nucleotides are TGCGCCAGCAGCTTAGAGGGGTCGGTCGAGCAGTACTTC.